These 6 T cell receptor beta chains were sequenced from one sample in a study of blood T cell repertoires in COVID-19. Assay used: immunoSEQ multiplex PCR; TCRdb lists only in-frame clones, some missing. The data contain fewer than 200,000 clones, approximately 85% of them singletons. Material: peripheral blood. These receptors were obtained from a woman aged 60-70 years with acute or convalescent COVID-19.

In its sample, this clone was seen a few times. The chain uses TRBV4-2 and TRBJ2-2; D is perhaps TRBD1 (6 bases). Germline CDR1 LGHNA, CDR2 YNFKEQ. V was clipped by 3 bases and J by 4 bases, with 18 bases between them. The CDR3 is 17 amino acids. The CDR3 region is CASSQGPPGASTGELFF. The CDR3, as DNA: TGTGCCAGCAGCCAGGGCCCCCCAGGGGCTAGCACCGGGGAGCTGTTTTTT.

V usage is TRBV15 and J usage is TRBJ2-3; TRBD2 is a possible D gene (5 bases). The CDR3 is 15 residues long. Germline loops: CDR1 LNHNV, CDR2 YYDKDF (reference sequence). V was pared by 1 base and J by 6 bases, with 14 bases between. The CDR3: CATSRGAGGSDTQYF. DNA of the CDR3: TGTGCCACCAGCAGAGGGGCAGGAGGTTCGGATACGCAGTATTTT.

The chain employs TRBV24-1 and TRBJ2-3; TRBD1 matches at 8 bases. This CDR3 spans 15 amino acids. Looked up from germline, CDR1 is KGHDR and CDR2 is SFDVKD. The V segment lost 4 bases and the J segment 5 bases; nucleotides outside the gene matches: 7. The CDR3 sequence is CATSDPGQGKDTQYF. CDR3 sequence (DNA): TGTGCCACCAGTGACCCCGGACAGGGTAAAGATACGCAGTATTTT.

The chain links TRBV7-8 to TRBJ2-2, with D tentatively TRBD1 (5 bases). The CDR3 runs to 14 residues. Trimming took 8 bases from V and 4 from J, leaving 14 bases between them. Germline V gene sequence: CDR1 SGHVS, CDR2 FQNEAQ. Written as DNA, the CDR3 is TGTGCCAGCCAGGGCCAGATACGCACCGGGGAGCTGTTTTTT. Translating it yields CASQGQIRTGELFF. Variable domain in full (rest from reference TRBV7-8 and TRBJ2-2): GAGVSQSPRYKVAKRGQDVALRCDPISGHVSLFWYQQALGQGPEFLTYFQNEAQLDKSGLPSDRFFAERPEGSVSTLKIQRTQQEDSAVYLCASQGQIRTGELFFGEGSRLTVL.

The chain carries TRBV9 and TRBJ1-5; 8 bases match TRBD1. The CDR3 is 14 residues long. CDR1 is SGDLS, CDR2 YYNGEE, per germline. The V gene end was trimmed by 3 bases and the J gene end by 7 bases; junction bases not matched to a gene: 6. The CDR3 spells CASSDQGAGQPQHF. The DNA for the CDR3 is TGTGCCAGCAGCGATCAGGGGGCAGGACAGCCCCAGCATTTT.

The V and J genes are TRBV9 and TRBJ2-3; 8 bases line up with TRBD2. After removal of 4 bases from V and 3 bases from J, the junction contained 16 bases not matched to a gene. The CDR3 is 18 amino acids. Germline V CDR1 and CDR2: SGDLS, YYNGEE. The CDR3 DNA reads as TGTGCCAGCAGCCCTCCCACTACTCTAGCGGGTAGGACAGATACGCAGTATTTT. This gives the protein CASSPPTTLAGRTDTQYF.